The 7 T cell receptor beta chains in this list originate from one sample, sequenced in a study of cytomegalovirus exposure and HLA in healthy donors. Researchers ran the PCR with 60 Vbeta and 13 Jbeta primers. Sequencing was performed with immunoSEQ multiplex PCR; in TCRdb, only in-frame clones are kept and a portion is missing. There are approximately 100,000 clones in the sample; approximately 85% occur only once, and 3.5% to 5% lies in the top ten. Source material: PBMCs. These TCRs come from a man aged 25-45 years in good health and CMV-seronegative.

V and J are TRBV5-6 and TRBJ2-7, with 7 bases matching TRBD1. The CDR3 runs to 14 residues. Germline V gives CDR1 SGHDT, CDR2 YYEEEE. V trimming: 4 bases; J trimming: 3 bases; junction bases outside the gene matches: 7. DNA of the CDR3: TGTGCCAGCAGCCCCAAGACAGGGTACTACGAGCAGTACTTC. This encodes CASSPKTGYYEQYF.

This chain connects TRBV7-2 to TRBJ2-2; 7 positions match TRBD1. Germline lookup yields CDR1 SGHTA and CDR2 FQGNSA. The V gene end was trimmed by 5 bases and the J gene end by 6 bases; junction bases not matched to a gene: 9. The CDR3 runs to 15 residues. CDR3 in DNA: TGTGCCAGCAGCCCCTCTTACAGGGGATCCGGGGAGCTGTTTTTT. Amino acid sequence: CASSPSYRGSGELFF.

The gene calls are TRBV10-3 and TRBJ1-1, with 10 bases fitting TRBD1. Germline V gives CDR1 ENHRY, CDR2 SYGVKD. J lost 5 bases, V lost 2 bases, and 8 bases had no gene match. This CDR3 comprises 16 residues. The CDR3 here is CAISEGDRGLRTEAFF. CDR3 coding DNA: TGTGCCATCAGTGAGGGGGACAGGGGACTCAGGACTGAAGCTTTCTTT.

The CDR3 bases are TGTGCCAGCAGCTTACGGCATGGGACTAGCACAGATACGCAGTATTTT. Translation: CASSLRHGTSTDTQYF. The rearrangement joins TRBV7-6 to TRBJ2-3, with D tentatively TRBD2 (6 bases). Germline V CDR1 and CDR2: SGHVS, FNYEAQ. This CDR3 region has 16 residues. V lost 2 bases to trimming and J lost 0 bases, with 12 bases between them.

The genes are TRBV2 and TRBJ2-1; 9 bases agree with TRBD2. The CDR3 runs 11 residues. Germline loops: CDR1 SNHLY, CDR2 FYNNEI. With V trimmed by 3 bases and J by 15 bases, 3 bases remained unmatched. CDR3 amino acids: CASSDSGGGFF. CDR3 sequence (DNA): TGTGCCAGCAGTGATAGCGGGGGAGGGTTCTTC.

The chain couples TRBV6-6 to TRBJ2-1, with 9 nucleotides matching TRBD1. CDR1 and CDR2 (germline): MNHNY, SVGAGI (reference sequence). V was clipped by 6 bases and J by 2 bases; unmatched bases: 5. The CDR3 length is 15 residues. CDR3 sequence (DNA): TGTGCCAGCAGCCAACAGGGGGCAACCTACAATGAGCAGTTCTTC. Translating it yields CASSQQGATYNEQFF.

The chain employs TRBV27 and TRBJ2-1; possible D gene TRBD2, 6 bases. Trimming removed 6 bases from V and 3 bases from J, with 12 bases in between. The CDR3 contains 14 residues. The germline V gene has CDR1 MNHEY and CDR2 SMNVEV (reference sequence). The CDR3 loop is CASRKDGSYNEQFF. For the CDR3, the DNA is TGTGCCAGCAGGAAGGACGGGAGCTACAATGAGCAGTTCTTC.